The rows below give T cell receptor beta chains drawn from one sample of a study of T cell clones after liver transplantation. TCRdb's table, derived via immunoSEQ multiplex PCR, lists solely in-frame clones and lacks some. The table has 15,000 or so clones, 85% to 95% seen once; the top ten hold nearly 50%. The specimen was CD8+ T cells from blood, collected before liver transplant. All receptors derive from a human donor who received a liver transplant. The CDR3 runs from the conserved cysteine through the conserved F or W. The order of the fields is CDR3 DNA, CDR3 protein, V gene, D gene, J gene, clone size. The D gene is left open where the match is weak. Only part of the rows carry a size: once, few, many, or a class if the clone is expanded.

CDR3 DNA: TGCAGCGTCTCTGACAGGGGGAGGCCTTATGGCTACACCTTC; CDR3 protein: CSVSDRGRPYGYTF; V gene: TRBV29-1; D gene: TRBD1; J gene: TRBJ1-2; clone size: NA
CDR3 DNA: TGTGCCAGCACTGGGACTAGCGGGATCACCGGGGAGCTGTTTTTT; CDR3 protein: CASTGTSGITGELFF; V gene: TRBV2; D gene: TRBD2; J gene: TRBJ2-2; clone size: NA
CDR3 DNA: TGTGCCAGCAGCTTAGCCTTCTCGGCCGCAAAACTGTTTTTT; CDR3 protein: CASSLAFSAAKLFF; V gene: TRBV7-9; D gene: NA; J gene: TRBJ1-4; clone size: NA
CDR3 DNA: TGTGCCAGCAACGGGAGGGAAGAGACCCAGTACTTC; CDR3 protein: CASNGREETQYF; V gene: TRBV13; D gene: TRBD2; J gene: TRBJ2-5; clone size: once
CDR3 DNA: TGTGCCAGCAGCCCTCAGACTAGCGGGTTTTACGAGCAGTACTTC; CDR3 protein: CASSPQTSGFYEQYF; V gene: TRBV5-4; D gene: TRBD2; J gene: TRBJ2-7; clone size: NA
CDR3 DNA: TGTGCCAGTACGCTCCTAGGGGGCTTCTCCTACAATGAGCAGTTCTTC; CDR3 protein: CASTLLGGFSYNEQFF; V gene: TRBV19; D gene: TRBD1; J gene: TRBJ2-1; clone size: NA
CDR3 DNA: TGTGCCAGCAGTTACGGATCGGGGGATGGCTACACCTTC; CDR3 protein: CASSYGSGDGYTF; V gene: TRBV6-5; D gene: NA; J gene: TRBJ1-2; clone size: NA
CDR3 DNA: TGTGCCAGCAGTTTGGGACAGGGTGTCGATGAGCAGTTCTTC; CDR3 protein: CASSLGQGVDEQFF; V gene: TRBV2; D gene: TRBD1; J gene: TRBJ2-1; clone size: NA
CDR3 DNA: TGTGCCACCAGCAGCCGCCCCCGGGAAAACTATGGCTACACCTTC; CDR3 protein: CATSSRPRENYGYTF; V gene: TRBV15; D gene: NA; J gene: TRBJ1-2; clone size: NA
CDR3 DNA: TGTGCCAGCAGCGTAGGTGGAGGGGCCCAAGAGACCCAGTACTTC; CDR3 protein: CASSVGGGAQETQYF; V gene: TRBV9; D gene: NA; J gene: TRBJ2-5; clone size: NA
CDR3 DNA: TGTGCCAGCAGTCCCGGGATGATTAGCAATCAGCCCCAGCATTTT; CDR3 protein: CASSPGMISNQPQHF; V gene: TRBV2; D gene: NA; J gene: TRBJ1-5; clone size: NA
CDR3 DNA: TGCAGCGTTTGCGAGGGATACGGTCTCGAGCAGTACTTC; CDR3 protein: CSVCEGYGLEQYF; V gene: TRBV29-1; D gene: NA; J gene: TRBJ2-7; clone size: NA
CDR3 DNA: TGTGCCAGCAGTGGGGTGGGCACTGAAGCTTTCTTT; CDR3 protein: CASSGVGTEAFF; V gene: TRBV27; D gene: NA; J gene: TRBJ1-1; clone size: NA
CDR3 DNA: TGTGCCAGCAGTTTGAGCGGGAGGGCCTACGAGCAGTACTTC; CDR3 protein: CASSLSGRAYEQYF; V gene: TRBV27; D gene: TRBD2; J gene: TRBJ2-7; clone size: once
CDR3 DNA: TGCAGCGTTGAAGGACATCGGGGCTACACCTTC; CDR3 protein: CSVEGHRGYTF; V gene: TRBV29-1; D gene: NA; J gene: TRBJ1-2; clone size: NA
CDR3 DNA: TGTGCCAGCAGTTCCGGGGACAGGGGGCTGATGAATGAAAAACTGTTTTTT; CDR3 protein: CASSSGDRGLMNEKLFF; V gene: TRBV28; D gene: TRBD1; J gene: TRBJ1-4; clone size: once
CDR3 DNA: TGCGCCAGCAGCTTGCCCCCGGACAGGGGGCTTGACACTGAAGCTTTCTTT; CDR3 protein: CASSLPPDRGLDTEAFF; V gene: TRBV5-1; D gene: TRBD1; J gene: TRBJ1-1; clone size: NA
CDR3 DNA: TGTGCCTGGAGCGGGGTAGGGACGGCTGGAAACACCATATATTTT; CDR3 protein: CAWSGVGTAGNTIYF; V gene: TRBV30; D gene: NA; J gene: TRBJ1-3; clone size: NA
CDR3 DNA: TGTGCCAGCGGTCCAACCTACGGGACAGGGGGCTCTGGGGCCAACGTCCTGACTTTC; CDR3 protein: CASGPTYGTGGSGANVLTF; V gene: TRBV7-9; D gene: TRBD1; J gene: TRBJ2-6; clone size: NA
CDR3 DNA: TGCGCCAGCAGCCAAGATCAGGAGGAAAAACTGTTTTTT; CDR3 protein: CASSQDQEEKLFF; V gene: TRBV4-1; D gene: NA; J gene: TRBJ1-4; clone size: NA
CDR3 DNA: TGTGCCAGCAGCTTGACTAGCGGAGGTTACAATGAGCAGTTCTTC; CDR3 protein: CASSLTSGGYNEQFF; V gene: TRBV7-9; D gene: TRBD2; J gene: TRBJ2-1; clone size: NA
CDR3 DNA: TGTGCCAGCAGTTTGGGACGGCACTACGAGCAGTACTTC; CDR3 protein: CASSLGRHYEQYF; V gene: TRBV28; D gene: NA; J gene: TRBJ2-7; clone size: NA
CDR3 DNA: TGTGCCAGCAGATTTAGCGGTAGCTCCTACAATGAGCAGTTCTTC; CDR3 protein: CASRFSGSSYNEQFF; V gene: TRBV5-5; D gene: NA; J gene: TRBJ2-1; clone size: NA
CDR3 DNA: TGCGCCAGCAGCTTGACAGGATCGGATGGCTACACCTTC; CDR3 protein: CASSLTGSDGYTF; V gene: TRBV5-1; D gene: NA; J gene: TRBJ1-2; clone size: NA
CDR3 DNA: TGTGCCAGCATGAGGATCAACAGGGGGCTGGACCCGAACAATGAGCAGTTCTTC; CDR3 protein: CASMRINRGLDPNNEQFF; V gene: TRBV2; D gene: TRBD1; J gene: TRBJ2-1; clone size: NA
CDR3 DNA: TGTGCCAGCAGTACCTCCTACGAGCAGTACTTC; CDR3 protein: CASSTSYEQYF; V gene: TRBV27; D gene: NA; J gene: TRBJ2-7; clone size: NA
CDR3 DNA: TGTGCCAGCAGCCCCGGGGAAGGGGCCGGCTATGGCTACACCTTC; CDR3 protein: CASSPGEGAGYGYTF; V gene: TRBV11-3; D gene: NA; J gene: TRBJ1-2; clone size: NA
CDR3 DNA: TGTGCCAGCAGCTTCGCTGGGGACATACTCTATGGCTACACCTTC; CDR3 protein: CASSFAGDILYGYTF; V gene: TRBV7-9; D gene: NA; J gene: TRBJ1-2; clone size: NA
CDR3 DNA: TGTGCCAGCAGCTTACTACAGGGGGCAATTCCCTACAATGAGCAGTTCTTC; CDR3 protein: CASSLLQGAIPYNEQFF; V gene: TRBV7-6; D gene: TRBD1; J gene: TRBJ2-1; clone size: NA
CDR3 DNA: TGTGCCAGTAGCACTAGCGGGTACAATGAGCAGTTCTTC; CDR3 protein: CASSTSGYNEQFF; V gene: TRBV19; D gene: TRBD2; J gene: TRBJ2-1; clone size: NA
CDR3 DNA: TGCAGCGCCCTTGTTGGCCCCCCTGGGAGGAACCGTAAGACCCAGTACTTC; CDR3 protein: CSALVGPPGRNRKTQYF; V gene: TRBV29-1; D gene: NA; J gene: TRBJ2-5; clone size: NA
CDR3 DNA: TGTGCCAGCAGGTGGGGAGGTACGAAGCAAGAGACCCAGTACTTC; CDR3 protein: CASRWGGTKQETQYF; V gene: TRBV28; D gene: NA; J gene: TRBJ2-5; clone size: NA
CDR3 DNA: TGTGCCAGCAGCCCTGAATTGGGGAGCCCAAGCAATGAGCAGTTCTTC; CDR3 protein: CASSPELGSPSNEQFF; V gene: TRBV7-2; D gene: NA; J gene: TRBJ2-1; clone size: NA
CDR3 DNA: TGTGCCAGCAGAAGAGGGGGGACAGGGTGGGGCACAGATACGCAGTATTTT; CDR3 protein: CASRRGGTGWGTDTQYF; V gene: TRBV27; D gene: TRBD1; J gene: TRBJ2-3; clone size: NA
CDR3 DNA: TGTGCCAGCAGTTTAAGAGACAGGGAGTTGACCTTC; CDR3 protein: CASSLRDRELTF; V gene: TRBV27; D gene: TRBD1; J gene: TRBJ1-2; clone size: NA
CDR3 DNA: TGTGCCAGCAGCTCGGACGGGAACACTGAAGCTTTCTTT; CDR3 protein: CASSSDGNTEAFF; V gene: TRBV6-5; D gene: NA; J gene: TRBJ1-1; clone size: NA
CDR3 DNA: TGTGCCAGCAGAGGGGACGGTACCTACGAGCAGTACTTC; CDR3 protein: CASRGDGTYEQYF; V gene: TRBV6-1; D gene: NA; J gene: TRBJ2-7; clone size: NA
CDR3 DNA: TGCGCCAGCCCCATTGAGGGGGCTGGTGGCTACACCTTC; CDR3 protein: CASPIEGAGGYTF; V gene: TRBV10-1; D gene: TRBD1; J gene: TRBJ1-2; clone size: NA